A single sample is the source of the 20 T cell receptor beta chains below, sequenced in a study of control samples from healthy donors and cancer patients (dated by TCRdb to 2018 to 2020). The method behind the library was the immunoSEQ multiplex PCR assay. TCRdb took this table from immuneACCESS and kept in-frame rearrangements with V and J called. Such tables lack part of the clones; where checked against another copy, unresolved V genes explain under half of the gap, and the rest is unexplained. The sample table lists fewer than 200,000 clones, roughly 90% of them with a count of one. Approximately 12% of the sample lies in the top ten. The sequenced sample was blood. Receptor source: a man aged 30 to 39 in good health.

The chain's CDR3 is CATSSTDYTGELFF. Written as DNA, the CDR3 is TGTGCCACCAGTTCCACTGATTACACCGGGGAGCTGTTTTTT. This rearrangement joins TRBV24-1 to TRBJ2-2; D is unresolved. Germline CDR1 and CDR2: KGHDR and SFDVKD. This CDR3 comprises 14 residues. The V gene lost 6 bases and the J gene lost 3 bases, with 10 bases spanning the gap.

This chain connects TRBV7-9 to TRBJ1-2; 11 nucleotides align to TRBD1. Germline values: CDR1 SEHNR, CDR2 FQNEAQ (reference sequence). The ends lost 4 bases at V and 6 bases at J; junction bases unmatched: 4. The CDR3 is 14 residues long. The CDR3: CASSSGTGGNGYTF. In DNA, the CDR3 is TGTGCCAGCAGCTCCGGGACAGGGGGGAATGGCTACACCTTC.

This clone was counted only a few times. This rearrangement joins TRBV7-9 to TRBJ2-5; D is unclear. V lost 4 bases, J lost 6 bases, and 12 bases lay in between. Germline-derived CDR1 and CDR2 are SEHNR and FQNEAQ (reference sequence). There are 13 residues in the CDR3. CDR3 DNA sequence: TGTGCCAGCAGCTCTGCTGGCCTCCAGACCCAGTACTTC. This gives the protein CASSSAGLQTQYF.

The chain combines TRBV28 with TRBJ2-7; TRBD1 aligns across 10 bases. V lost 4 bases and J lost 4; bases outside the gene matches: 19. The germline V gene has CDR1 MDHEN and CDR2 SYDVKM. The CDR3 totals 19 residues. The CDR3 is CASSSTGTGAWRFGYEQYF. CDR3 in DNA: TGTGCCAGCAGTTCCACAGGGACAGGGGCCTGGAGGTTCGGTTACGAGCAGTACTTC.

This clone was counted a few times. This chain joins TRBV2 and TRBJ2-2; unclear D gene. Trimming shortened V by 7 bases and J by 4 bases, and 10 bases separated the two germline ends. Germline V gene data show CDR1 as SNHLY and CDR2 as FYNNEI. The CDR3 is 13 amino acids. The chain's CDR3 is CASIPSFTGELFF. For the CDR3, the DNA is TGTGCCAGCATTCCAAGTTTCACCGGGGAGCTGTTTTTT.

The V and J genes are TRBV7-9 and TRBJ2-1; 7 positions agree with TRBD2. J lost 9 bases, V lost 5 bases, and 4 bases had no gene match. The germline gives CDR1 SEHNR, CDR2 FQNEAQ (reference sequence). The CDR3 length is 12 residues. CDR3 region: CASSLSGGEQFF. The CDR3, as DNA: TGTGCCAGCAGCCTCTCGGGGGGTGAGCAGTTCTTC.

This rearrangement joins TRBV19 to TRBJ2-1, with D possibly TRBD1 on 5 matching bases. Trimming removed 3 bases from V and 7 bases from J, with 13 bases in between. Germline values: CDR1 LNHDA, CDR2 SQIVND (reference sequence). The CDR3 is 14 amino acids. In nucleotides, the CDR3 is TGTGCCAGTAGTATGGGGAATAAGGGGAATGAGCAGTTCTTC. Protein product: CASSMGNKGNEQFF. The full variable domain, rest sourced from reference TRBV19 and TRBJ2-1, is DGGITQSPKYLFRKEGQNVTLSCEQNLNHDAMYWYRQDPGQGLRLIYYSQIVNDFQKGDIAEGYSVSREKKESFPLTVTSAQKNPTAFYLCASSMGNKGNEQFFGPGTRLTVL.

V gene TRBV28 combines with J gene TRBJ1-2; D is possibly TRBD1 (6 bases). The V gene lost 9 bases and the J gene lost 8 bases, with 16 bases spanning the gap. The CDR3 has 12 amino acids. The germline gives CDR1 MDHEN, CDR2 SYDVKM. The chain's CDR3 is CASGGGAGGYTF. DNA for the CDR3: TGTGCCAGTGGCGGGGGCGCTGGAGGCTACACCTTC.

The rearrangement uses TRBV7-3 and TRBJ1-1; a weak D match, TRBD1 (5 bases). Germline V gives CDR1 SGHTA, CDR2 FQGTGA. V was clipped by 4 bases and J by 1 base, with 10 bases between them. This CDR3 has 14 amino acids. CDR3 amino acids: CASSSQGGNTEAFF. CDR3 sequence (DNA): TGTGCCAGCAGCTCCCAGGGAGGGAACACTGAAGCTTTCTTT.

The chain recombines TRBV10-3 with TRBJ2-1; 8 positions agree with TRBD1. The CDR3 consists of 13 residues. V shed 5 bases, J shed 7 bases, and the junction held 4 bases outside the gene matches. Germline values: CDR1 ENHRY, CDR2 SYGVKD. CDR3 sequence: CAISSRQGNEQFF. The DNA of the CDR3 is TGTGCCATCAGTTCCCGACAGGGGAATGAGCAGTTCTTC.

The genes are TRBV19 and TRBJ1-1; D remains ambiguous. The CDR3 has 13 residues. Germline-derived CDR1 and CDR2 are LNHDA and SQIVND (reference sequence). The germline V and J ends were trimmed by 7 bases and 7 bases, with 16 bases remaining between them. CDR3 protein: CASTLPPHVEAFF. CDR3 DNA: TGTGCCAGTACCCTACCCCCCCACGTTGAAGCTTTCTTT.

This chain joins TRBV5-1 and TRBJ1-1; the match to TRBD1 covers 7 bases. This CDR3 has 15 residues. CDR1 is SGHRS, CDR2 YFSETQ, per germline. V lost 5 bases, J lost 0 bases, and 7 bases stayed unmatched. The CDR3: CASSSERGLNTEAFF. Written as DNA, the CDR3 is TGCGCCAGCAGTTCCGAGAGGGGGCTGAACACTGAAGCTTTCTTT. The full variable domain, its missing parts supplied by reference TRBV5-1 and TRBJ1-1, is KAGVTQTPRYLIKTRGQQVTLSCSPISGHRSVSWYQQTPGQGLQFLFEYFSETQRNKGNFPGRFSGRQFSNSRSEMNVSTLELGDSALYLCASSSERGLNTEAFFGQGTRLTVV.

The chain couples TRBV7-2 to TRBJ2-2; D is possibly TRBD1 (6 bases). Germline V gives CDR1 SGHTA, CDR2 FQGNSA. This CDR3 comprises 15 residues. The V and J ends lost 5 bases and 10 bases respectively, with 20 bases between them. The CDR3 loop is CASSPTPRTGTELFF. CDR3 DNA: TGTGCCAGCAGCCCTACGCCCCGAACAGGGACGGAGCTGTTTTTT. The full variable domain, completed using reference TRBV7-2 and TRBJ2-2, is GAGVSQSPSNKVTEKGKDVELRCDPISGHTALYWYRQSLGQGLEFLIYFQGNSAPDKSGLPSDRFSAERTGGSVSTLTIQRTQQEDSAVYLCASSPTPRTGTELFFGEGSRLTVL.

This clone appeared a single time. This chain uses TRBV7-6 with TRBJ1-2; 8 bases are a match to TRBD1. This CDR3 region has 14 residues. CDR1 SGHVS and CDR2 FNYEAQ come from the germline V gene. V was clipped by 0 bases and J by 7 bases; unmatched bases: 4. In DNA form, the CDR3 reads TGTGCCAGCAGCTTAGCGGACAGGGTCGGTGGCTACACCTTC. Translating it yields CASSLADRVGGYTF.

The chain links TRBV2 to TRBJ1-4, with a weak D call TRBD1 (6 bases). Germline lookup yields CDR1 SNHLY and CDR2 FYNNEI. This CDR3 comprises 16 residues. The V and J ends lost 3 bases and 5 bases respectively, with 16 bases between them. The CDR3 nucleotides read TGTGCCAGCAGTGATAGGGGCGCAGGGGTAAATGAAAAACTGTTTTTT. Protein: CASSDRGAGVNEKLFF.

As to this clone: Germline is not matched at one junction end, which may reflect a read error. V is TRBV11-3 and J is TRBJ2-2; D is perhaps TRBD1 (6 bases). CDR3 length: 12 residues. CDR1 and CDR2 (germline): SGHNT, YENEEA. The CDR3 loop reads CASGRGRGGLFF. The CDR3 bases are TGTGCCAGCGGCAGGGGTAGAGGGGGGCTGTTTTTT.

The chain uses TRBV5-4 and TRBJ2-7; D possibly corresponds to TRBD1 (6 bases). Germline V gene sequence: CDR1 SGHNT, CDR2 YYREEE (reference sequence). The V end was cut by 4 bases, the J end by 7 bases, with 15 bases between. CDR3 length: 13 amino acids. In DNA form, the CDR3 reads TGTGCCAGCAGCCGAACAGGGTTTATTGAGCAGTACTTC. Translating gives CASSRTGFIEQYF.

This chain joins TRBV10-3 and TRBJ1-1, with D unresolved. CDR3 length: 13 residues. V lost 11 bases and J 2 bases, leaving 15 bases between the germline ends. Germline lookup yields CDR1 ENHRY and CDR2 SYGVKD. This CDR3 reads CASRTADNTEAFF. CDR3 in DNA: TGTGCCTCCCGGACGGCTGATAACACTGAAGCTTTCTTT.

The CDR3 sequence is CASSIDPKGSSYEQYF. The CDR3 nucleotides read TGTGCCAGTAGTATAGATCCAAAGGGGAGCTCCTACGAGCAGTACTTC. The gene calls are TRBV19 and TRBJ2-7; D assignment may be TRBD1 or TRBD2 (5 bases each). The CDR3 length is 16 residues. Germline lookup yields CDR1 LNHDA and CDR2 SQIVND (reference sequence). Deletions cut 0 bases from V and 0 bases from J, with 12 bases between.

V is TRBV3-1 (or the pseudogene TRBV3-2) and J is TRBJ2-2, with D uncertain. V was cut by 7 bases and J by 0 bases, with 9 bases left in between. CDR1 LGHDT and CDR2 YNNKEL come from the germline V gene (reference sequence). The CDR3 spans 14 residues. The chain's CDR3 is CASTFRTNTGELFF. CDR3 nucleotides: TGTGCCAGCACCTTTAGGACGAACACCGGGGAGCTGTTTTTT.